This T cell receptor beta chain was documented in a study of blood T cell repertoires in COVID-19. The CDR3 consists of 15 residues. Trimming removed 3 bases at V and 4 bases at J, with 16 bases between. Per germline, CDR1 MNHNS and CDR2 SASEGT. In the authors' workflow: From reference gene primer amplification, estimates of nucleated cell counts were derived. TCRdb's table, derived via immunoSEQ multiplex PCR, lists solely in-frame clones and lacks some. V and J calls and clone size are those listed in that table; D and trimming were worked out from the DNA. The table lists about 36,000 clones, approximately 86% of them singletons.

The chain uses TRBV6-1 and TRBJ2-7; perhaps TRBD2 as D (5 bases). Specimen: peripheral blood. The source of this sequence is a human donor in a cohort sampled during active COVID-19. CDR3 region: CASSDLQRRIYEQYF. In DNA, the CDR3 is TGTGCCAGCAGTGACCTCCAGAGGAGGATATACGAGCAGTACTTC.